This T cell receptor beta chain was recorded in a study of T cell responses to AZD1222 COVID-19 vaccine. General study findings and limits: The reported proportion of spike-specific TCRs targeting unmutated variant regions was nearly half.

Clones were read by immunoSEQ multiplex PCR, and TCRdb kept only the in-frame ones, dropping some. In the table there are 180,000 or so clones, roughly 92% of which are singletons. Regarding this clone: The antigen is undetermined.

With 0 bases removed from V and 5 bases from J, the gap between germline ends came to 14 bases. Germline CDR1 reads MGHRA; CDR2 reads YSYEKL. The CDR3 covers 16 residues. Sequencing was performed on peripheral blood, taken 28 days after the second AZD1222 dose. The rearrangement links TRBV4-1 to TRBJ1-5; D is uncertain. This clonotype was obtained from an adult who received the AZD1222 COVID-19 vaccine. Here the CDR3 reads CASSQEEIESDQPQHF. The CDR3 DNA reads TGCGCCAGCAGCCAAGAAGAAATAGAGAGTGATCAGCCCCAGCATTTT.